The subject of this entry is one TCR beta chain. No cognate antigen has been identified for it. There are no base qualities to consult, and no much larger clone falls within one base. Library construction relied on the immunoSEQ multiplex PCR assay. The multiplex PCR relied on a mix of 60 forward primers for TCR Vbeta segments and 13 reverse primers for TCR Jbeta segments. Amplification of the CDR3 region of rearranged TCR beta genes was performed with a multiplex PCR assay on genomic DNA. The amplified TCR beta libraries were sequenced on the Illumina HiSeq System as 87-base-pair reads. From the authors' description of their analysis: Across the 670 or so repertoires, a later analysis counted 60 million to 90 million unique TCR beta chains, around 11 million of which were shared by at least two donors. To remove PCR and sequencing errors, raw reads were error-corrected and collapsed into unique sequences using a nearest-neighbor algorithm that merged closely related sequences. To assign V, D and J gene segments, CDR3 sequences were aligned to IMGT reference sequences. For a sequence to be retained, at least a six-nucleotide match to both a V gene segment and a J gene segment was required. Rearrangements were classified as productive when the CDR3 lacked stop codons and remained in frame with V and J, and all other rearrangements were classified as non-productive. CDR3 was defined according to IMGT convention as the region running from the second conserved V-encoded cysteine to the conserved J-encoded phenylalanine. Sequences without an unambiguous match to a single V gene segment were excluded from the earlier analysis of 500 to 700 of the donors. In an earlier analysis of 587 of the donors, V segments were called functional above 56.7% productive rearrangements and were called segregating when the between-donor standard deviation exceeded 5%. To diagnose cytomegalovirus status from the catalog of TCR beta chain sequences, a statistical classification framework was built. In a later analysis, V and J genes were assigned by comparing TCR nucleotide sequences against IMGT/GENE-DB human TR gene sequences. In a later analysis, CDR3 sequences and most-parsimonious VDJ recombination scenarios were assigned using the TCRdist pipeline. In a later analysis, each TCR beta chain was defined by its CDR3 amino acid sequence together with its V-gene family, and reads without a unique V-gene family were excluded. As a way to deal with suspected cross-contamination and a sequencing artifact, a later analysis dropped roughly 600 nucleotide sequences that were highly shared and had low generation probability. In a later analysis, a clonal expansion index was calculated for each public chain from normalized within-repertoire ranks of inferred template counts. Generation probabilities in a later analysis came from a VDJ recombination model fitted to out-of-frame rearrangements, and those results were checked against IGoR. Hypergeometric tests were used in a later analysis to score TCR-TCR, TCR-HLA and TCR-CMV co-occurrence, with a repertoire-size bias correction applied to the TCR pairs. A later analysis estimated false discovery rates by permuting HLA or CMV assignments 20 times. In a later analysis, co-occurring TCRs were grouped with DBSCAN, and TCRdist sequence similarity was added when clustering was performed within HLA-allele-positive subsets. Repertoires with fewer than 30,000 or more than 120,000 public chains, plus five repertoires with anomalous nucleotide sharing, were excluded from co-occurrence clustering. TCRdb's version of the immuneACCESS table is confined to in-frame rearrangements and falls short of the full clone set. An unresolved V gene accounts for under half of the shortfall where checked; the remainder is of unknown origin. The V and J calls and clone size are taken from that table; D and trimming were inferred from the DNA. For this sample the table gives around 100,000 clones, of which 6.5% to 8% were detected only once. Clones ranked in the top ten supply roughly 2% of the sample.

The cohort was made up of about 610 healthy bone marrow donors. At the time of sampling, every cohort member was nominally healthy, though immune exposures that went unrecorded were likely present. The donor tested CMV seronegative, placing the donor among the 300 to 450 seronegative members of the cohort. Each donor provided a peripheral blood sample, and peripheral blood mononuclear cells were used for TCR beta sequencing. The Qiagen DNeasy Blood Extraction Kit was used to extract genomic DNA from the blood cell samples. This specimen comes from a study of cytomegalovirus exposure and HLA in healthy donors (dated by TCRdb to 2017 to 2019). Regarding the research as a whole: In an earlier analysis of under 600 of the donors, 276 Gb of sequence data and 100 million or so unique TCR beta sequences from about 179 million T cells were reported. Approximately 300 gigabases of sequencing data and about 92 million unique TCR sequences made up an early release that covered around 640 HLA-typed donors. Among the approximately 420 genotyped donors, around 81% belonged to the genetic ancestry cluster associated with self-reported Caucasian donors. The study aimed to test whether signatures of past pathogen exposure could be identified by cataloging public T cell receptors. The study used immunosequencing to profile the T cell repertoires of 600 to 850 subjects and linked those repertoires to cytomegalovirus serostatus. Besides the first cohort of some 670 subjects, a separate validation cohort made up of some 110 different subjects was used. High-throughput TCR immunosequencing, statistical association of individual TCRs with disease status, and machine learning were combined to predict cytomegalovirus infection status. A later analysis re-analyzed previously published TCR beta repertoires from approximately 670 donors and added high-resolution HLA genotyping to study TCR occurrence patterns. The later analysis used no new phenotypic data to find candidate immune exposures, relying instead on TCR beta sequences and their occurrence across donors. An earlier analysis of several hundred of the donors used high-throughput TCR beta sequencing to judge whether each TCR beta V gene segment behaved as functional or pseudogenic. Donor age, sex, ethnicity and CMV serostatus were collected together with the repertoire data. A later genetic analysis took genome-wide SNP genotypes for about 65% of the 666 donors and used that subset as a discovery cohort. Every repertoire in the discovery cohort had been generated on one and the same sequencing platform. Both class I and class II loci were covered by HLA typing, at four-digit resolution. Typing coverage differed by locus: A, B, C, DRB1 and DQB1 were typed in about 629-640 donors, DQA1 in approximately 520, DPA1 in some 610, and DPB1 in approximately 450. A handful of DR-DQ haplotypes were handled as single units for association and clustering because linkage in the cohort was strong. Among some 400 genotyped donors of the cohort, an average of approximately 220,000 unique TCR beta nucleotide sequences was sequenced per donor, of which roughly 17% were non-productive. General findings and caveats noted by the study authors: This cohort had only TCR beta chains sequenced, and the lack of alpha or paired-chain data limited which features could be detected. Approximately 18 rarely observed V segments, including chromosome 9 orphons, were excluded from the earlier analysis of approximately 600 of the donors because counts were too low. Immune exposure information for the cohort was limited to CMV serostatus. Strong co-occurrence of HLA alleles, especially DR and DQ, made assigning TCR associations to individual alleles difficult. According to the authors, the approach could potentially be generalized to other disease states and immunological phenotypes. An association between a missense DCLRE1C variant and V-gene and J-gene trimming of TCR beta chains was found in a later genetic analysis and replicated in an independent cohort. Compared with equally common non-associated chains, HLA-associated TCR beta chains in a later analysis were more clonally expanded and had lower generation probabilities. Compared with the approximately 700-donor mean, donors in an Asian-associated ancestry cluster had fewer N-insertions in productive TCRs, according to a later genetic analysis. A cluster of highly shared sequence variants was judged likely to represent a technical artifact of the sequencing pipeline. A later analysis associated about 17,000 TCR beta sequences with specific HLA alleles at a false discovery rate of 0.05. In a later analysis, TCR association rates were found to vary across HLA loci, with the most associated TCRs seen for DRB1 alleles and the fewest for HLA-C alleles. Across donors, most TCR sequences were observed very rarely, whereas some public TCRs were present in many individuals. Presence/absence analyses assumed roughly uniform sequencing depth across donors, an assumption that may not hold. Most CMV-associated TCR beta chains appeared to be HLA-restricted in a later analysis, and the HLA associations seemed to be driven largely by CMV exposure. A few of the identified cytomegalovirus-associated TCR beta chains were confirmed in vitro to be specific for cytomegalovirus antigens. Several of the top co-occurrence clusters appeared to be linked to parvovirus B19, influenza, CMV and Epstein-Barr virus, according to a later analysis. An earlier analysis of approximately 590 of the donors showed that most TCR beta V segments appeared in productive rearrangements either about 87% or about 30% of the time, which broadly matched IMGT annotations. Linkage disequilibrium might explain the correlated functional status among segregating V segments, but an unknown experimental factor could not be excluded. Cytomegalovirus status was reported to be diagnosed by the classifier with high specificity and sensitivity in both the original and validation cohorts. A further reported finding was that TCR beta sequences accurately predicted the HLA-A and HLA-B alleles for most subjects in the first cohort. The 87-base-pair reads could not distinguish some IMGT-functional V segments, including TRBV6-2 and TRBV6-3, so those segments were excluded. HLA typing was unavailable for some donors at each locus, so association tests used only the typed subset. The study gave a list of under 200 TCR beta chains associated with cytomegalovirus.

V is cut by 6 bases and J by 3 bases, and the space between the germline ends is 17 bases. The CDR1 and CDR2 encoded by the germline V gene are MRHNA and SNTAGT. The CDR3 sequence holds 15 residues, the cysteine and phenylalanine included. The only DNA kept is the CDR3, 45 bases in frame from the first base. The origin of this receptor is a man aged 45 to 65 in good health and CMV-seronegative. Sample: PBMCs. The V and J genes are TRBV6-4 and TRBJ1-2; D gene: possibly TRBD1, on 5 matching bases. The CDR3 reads CASSPSGGLDYGYTF. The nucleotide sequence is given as TGTGCCAGCAGCCCTTCGGGGGGACTCGACTATGGCTACACCTTC.